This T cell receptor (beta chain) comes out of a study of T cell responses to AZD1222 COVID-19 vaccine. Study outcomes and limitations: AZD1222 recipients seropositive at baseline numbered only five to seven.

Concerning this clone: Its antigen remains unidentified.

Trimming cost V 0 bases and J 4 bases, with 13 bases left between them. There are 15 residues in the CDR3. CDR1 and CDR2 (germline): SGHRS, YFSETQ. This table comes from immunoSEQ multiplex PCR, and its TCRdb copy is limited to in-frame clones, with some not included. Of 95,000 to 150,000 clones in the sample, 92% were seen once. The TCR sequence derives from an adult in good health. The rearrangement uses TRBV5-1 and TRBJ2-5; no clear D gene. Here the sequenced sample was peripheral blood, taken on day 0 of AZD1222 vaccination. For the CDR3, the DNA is TGCGCCAGCAGCTTGGAGCCTAGGTCGGGAGAGACCCAGTACTTC. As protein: CASSLEPRSGETQYF.